This T cell receptor (beta chain) appears in the sequencing data of a study of tumor T cells in aggressive B-cell lymphoma. Repertoires were generated with immunoSEQ multiplex PCR, while TCRdb's copy carries only in-frame clones and drops some. The profile shows 2,000 to 2,500 clones, approximately 88% of them singletons. The CDR3 has 15 residues. The germline CDR1 and CDR2 sequences are MDHEN and SYDVKM. V lost 6 bases and J lost 5; bases outside the gene matches: 6. Sequenced input: tumor tissue. The chain uses TRBV28 and TRBJ2-7; 14 nucleotides align to TRBD2. The sequence was collected from an adult with diffuse large B cell lymphoma. In DNA form, the CDR3 reads TGTGCCAGCAGCCCGGGACTAGCGGGAGTTAACGAGCAGTACTTC. Its translation: CASSPGLAGVNEQYF.